The sequence of this T cell receptor (beta chain) was determined in a study of memory CD4+ T cells and cytomegalovirus serostatus. Findings and limits, study-wide: Suggested: most of the CMV-linked TCR signature lies in CD4+ memory cells. Each of 65 to 75 CMV-associated TCRbeta sequences occurred in one to five individuals.

Single viable CD3+CD4+CD8-CD45RO+ cells were sorted as the memory CD4+ T cells. CMV serostatus came from serum IgG against pp150, pp28, p38, p52. Germline lookup yields CDR1 MDHEN and CDR2 SYDVKM. This CDR3 has 14 amino acids. V was cut by 6 bases and J by 1 base, with 12 bases left in between. Per the original methods: Out-of-frame sequences were removed, leaving 2,000,000 or so distinct TCRbeta sequences. Measured with immunoSEQ multiplex PCR; TCRdb has only the in-frame clones, and not every one. The DNA was the basis for D and trimming; V, J and clone size are from that table. The table shows about 41,000 clones, with about 79% occurring only once. Comment on this clone: No antigen is known for it.

What was sequenced was memory CD4+ T cells from blood. The V call is TRBV28, the J call TRBJ2-5, with D perhaps TRBD1 or TRBD2 (5 bases each). This TCR was sampled from an adult in good health and CMV-seronegative. CDR3 region: CASRPPGPQETQYF. The CDR3 region has the DNA TGTGCCAGCAGGCCCCCGGGACCCCAAGAGACCCAGTACTTC.